This TCR beta chain comes out of a study of T cell responses to AZD1222 COVID-19 vaccine. As regards this clone: Its antigen is currently unknown.

Assay used: immunoSEQ multiplex PCR; TCRdb lists only in-frame clones, some missing. The sample yields 100,000 to 150,000 clones, about 92% seen once. General study findings and limits: Nearly half of spike-specific TCRs reportedly target variant regions that are unmutated in the B.1.351 and B.1.1.7 variants. The CD4 TCRs associated with vaccination extended across spike and predominated at 160-218 and 743-854. The sample set comprised mostly white British donors with more females, and clonal diversity was possibly underestimated. The repertoires were collected only after the peak T cell response.

The sequencing here drew on peripheral blood, taken 28 days after the second AZD1222 dose. The source is an adult who received the AZD1222 COVID-19 vaccine.

CDR3 nucleotide sequence: TGTGCCAGCAGCCGGTCCTCTGGGGAGGGAAATGAGCAGTTCTTC. Translation gives CASSRSSGEGNEQFF. The chain employs TRBV14 and TRBJ2-1, with 7 bases that match TRBD2. Germline V gene sequence: CDR1 SGHDN, CDR2 FVKESK. The CDR3 has 15 residues. The J segment lost 7 bases and the V segment lost 4 bases, leaving 10 bases of the junction unmatched.